This T cell receptor beta chain was identified in a study of shared clonotypes between healthy human individuals. Findings and caveats of the study: An effect of sequencing depth on clonotype sharing among donors was expected.

Libraries were prepared by immunoSEQ multiplex PCR; TCRdb keeps only in-frame clonotypes and omits some of them. The sample has over a million clones; approximately 68% are singletons. The CDR3 runs to 13 residues. V was pared by 8 bases and J by 4 bases, with 14 bases between. The V gene's germline CDR1 is MNHEY and CDR2 SVGAGI. To note about this clone: Its target is not known.

Input material: memory CD4+ T cells sorted from blood. The subset denotes: CD45RA-negative fraction. This clonotype originated in a man between 18 and 29 years old in good health. The chain is built from TRBV6-5 and TRBJ1-1, with a tentative D call TRBD1 (6 bases). In nucleotides, the CDR3 is TGTGCCAGCTCTCAACAGGGCAGCACTGAAGCTTTCTTT. Protein sequence: CASSQQGSTEAFF.